The rows below give T cell receptor beta chains drawn from one sample of a study of cytomegalovirus exposure and HLA in healthy donors. Profiled with immunoSEQ multiplex PCR; TCRdb holds only in-frame clones, not every one. Here the sample spans about 130,000 clones, 70% to 80% being singletons. Specimen: PBMCs. The receptors were sampled from a young man in good health and CMV-seronegative. Each CDR3 is given with its conserved first and last residue. A D gene is named only where the DNA matches it firmly. The size field is filled for only some rows; it gives once, few, many or a size class.

j_gene | d_gene | abundance | v_gene | CDR3aa | CDR3nt
TRBJ2-1 | TRBD2 | - | TRBV4-2 | CASSQDERAGPYNEQFF | TGTGCCAGCAGCCAAGATGAGCGAGCGGGACCCTACAATGAGCAGTTCTTC
TRBJ2-7 | - | - | TRBV7-9 | CASSPGLTYEQYF | TGTGCCAGCAGCCCCGGGTTGACCTACGAGCAGTACTTC
TRBJ2-4 | - | - | TRBV9 | CASSTGIQRNIQYF | TGTGCCAGCAGCACCGGGATCCAGAGAAACATTCAGTACTTC
TRBJ1-1 | - | few | TRBV7-9 | CASSPFGDIRPNTEAFF | TGTGCCAGCAGCCCATTCGGGGACATCAGGCCGAACACTGAAGCTTTCTTT
TRBJ1-4 | - | - | TRBV6-6 | CASSFPGGPNKKLFF | TGTGCCAGCAGTTTCCCCGGAGGGCCTAATAAAAAACTGTTTTTT
TRBJ2-5 | - | - | TRBV11-2 | CASSLRGTTEYQETQYF | TGTGCCAGCAGCCTAAGGGGGACAACTGAGTACCAAGAGACCCAGTACTTC
TRBJ2-7 | TRBD2 | - | TRBV5-4 | CASSPQPAGVVYEQYF | TGTGCCAGCAGCCCCCAACCAGCGGGAGTTGTGTACGAGCAGTACTTC
TRBJ1-2 | TRBD1 | few | TRBV6-5 | CASRRTGANYGYTF | TGTGCCAGCAGACGGACAGGGGCGAACTATGGCTACACCTTC
TRBJ1-5 | - | - | TRBV19 | CASSIGSRQYNQPQHF | TGTGCCAGTAGTATAGGAAGCAGGCAGTACAATCAGCCCCAGCATTTT
TRBJ2-1 | TRBD2 | - | TRBV9 | CASSERGGTSGSIDEQFF | TGTGCCAGCAGCGAGAGGGGGGGGACTAGCGGGAGTATCGATGAGCAGTTCTTC
TRBJ2-2 | - | - | TRBV10-3 | CANSPGQDTGELFF | TGTGCCAACAGTCCGGGACAAGACACCGGGGAGCTGTTTTTT
TRBJ1-4 | - | - | TRBV29-1 | CSHSGSTNEKLFF | TGCAGCCATTCGGGATCAACTAATGAAAAACTGTTTTTT
TRBJ2-7 | - | once | TRBV7-9 | CASSLMGERGYDEQYF | TGTGCCAGCAGCTTAATGGGTGAGAGGGGGTATGACGAGCAGTACTTC
TRBJ2-2 | TRBD2 | - | TRBV7-6 | CASSPGLAGGKNTGELFF | TGTGCCAGCAGCCCAGGACTAGCGGGAGGGAAAAACACCGGGGAGCTGTTTTTT
TRBJ1-2 | - | - | TRBV5-5 | CASSLSGNYGYTF | TGTGCCAGCAGCTTGTCCGGTAACTATGGCTACACCTTC
TRBJ2-3 | - | - | TRBV6-5 | CASSPTTDTQYF | TGTGCCAGCAGTCCGACTACCGATACGCAGTATTTT
TRBJ1-2 | - | - | TRBV6-5 | CASSDMGLIGRYTF | TGTGCCAGCAGTGATATGGGGCTGATTGGCCGCTACACCTTC
TRBJ1-1 | - | few | TRBV6-5 | CASSYSQNTEAFF | TGTGCCAGCAGTTACTCCCAGAACACTGAAGCTTTCTTT